This T cell receptor beta chain was sequenced during a study of T cell responses to AZD1222 COVID-19 vaccine. Clones were read by immunoSEQ multiplex PCR, and TCRdb kept only the in-frame ones, dropping some. This sample yields 97,000 or so clones, of which 84% are seen a single time; about 18% belongs to the top ten. This CDR3 comprises 14 residues. Germline lookup yields CDR1 GTSNPN and CDR2 SVGIG (reference sequence). With 5 bases removed from V and 1 base from J, the gap between germline ends came to 14 bases. Sample: peripheral blood, taken on day 0 of AZD1222 vaccination. This TCR was sampled from an adult in good health. This sequence joins TRBV30 and TRBJ1-2; D is perhaps TRBD1 (5 bases). CDR3 region: CAWGGRGFNYGYTF. As DNA, the CDR3 is TGTGCCTGGGGGGGACGGGGCTTTAACTATGGCTACACCTTC.